This TCR beta chain was sequenced during a study of T cells after yellow fever vaccination. Study-wide results and limits: Weaker in magnitude, the secondary response showed a faster peak on day 5 versus 15. Clones from primary vaccination mostly reappeared after the booster (about 97% CD4, just over 85% CD8). Some clonotypes, a small share, were shared between CD4 and CD8 compartments.

Notes on this clonotype: Its antigen is unknown.

A universal primer site and UMIs were added as TCR cDNA was made by 5'RACE template switching. Each CDR3 protein gets one entry after TCRdb re-called the 5' RACE reads with MiXCR. This sample has 300,000 to 350,000 distinct CDR3 sequences, with roughly 4.3% found just once. This CDR3 region has 13 residues. The J segment lost 0 bases and the V segment lost 6 bases, leaving 1 base of the junction unmatched. Germline loops: CDR1 SEHNR, CDR2 FQNEAQ (reference sequence). Sequences were derived from PBMCs, sampled 5 days after the yellow fever booster vaccination. The rearrangement links TRBV7-9 to TRBJ2-5; TRBD1 matches at 7 bases. This TCR came from a man between 18 and 29 years old who received the YFV17D yellow fever vaccine. The CDR3 loop reads CASSTGDQETQYF. The DNA of the CDR3 is TGTGCCAGCAGTACAGGGGACCAAGAGACCCAGTACTTC.